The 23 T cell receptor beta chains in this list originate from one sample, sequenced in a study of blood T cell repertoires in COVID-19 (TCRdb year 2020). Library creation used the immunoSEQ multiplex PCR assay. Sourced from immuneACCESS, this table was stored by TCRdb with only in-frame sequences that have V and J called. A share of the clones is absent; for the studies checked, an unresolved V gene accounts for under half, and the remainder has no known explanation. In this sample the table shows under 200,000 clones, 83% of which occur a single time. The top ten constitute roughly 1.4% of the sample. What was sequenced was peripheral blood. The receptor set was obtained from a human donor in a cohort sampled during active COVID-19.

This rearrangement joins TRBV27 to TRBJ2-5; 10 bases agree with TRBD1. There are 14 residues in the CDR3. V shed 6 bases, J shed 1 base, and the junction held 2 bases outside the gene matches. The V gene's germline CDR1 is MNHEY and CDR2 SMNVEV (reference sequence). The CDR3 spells CASRDRGSQETQYF. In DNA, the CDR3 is TGTGCCAGCAGGGACAGGGGGTCCCAAGAGACCCAGTACTTC.

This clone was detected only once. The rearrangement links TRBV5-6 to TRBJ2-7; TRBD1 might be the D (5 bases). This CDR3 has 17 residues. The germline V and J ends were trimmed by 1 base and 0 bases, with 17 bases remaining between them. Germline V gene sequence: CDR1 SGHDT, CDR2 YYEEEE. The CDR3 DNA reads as TGTGCCAGCAGCTTGTTCTCCCCAGGGCGAACCTCCTACGAGCAGTACTTC. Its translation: CASSLFSPGRTSYEQYF.

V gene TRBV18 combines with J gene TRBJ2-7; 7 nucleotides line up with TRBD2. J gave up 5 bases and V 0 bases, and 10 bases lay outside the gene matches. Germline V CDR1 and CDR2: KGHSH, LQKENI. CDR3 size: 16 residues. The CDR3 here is CASSPPNGGRVNEQYF. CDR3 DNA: TGTGCCAGCTCACCACCGAATGGGGGGAGGGTCAACGAGCAGTACTTC.

CDR3 DNA: TGTGCCAGCTCACCCGACAGGAGCCACGAGCAGTACTTC. Amino acids: CASSPDRSHEQYF. The chain combines TRBV18 with TRBJ2-7; D perhaps matches TRBD1 (6 bases). This CDR3 is 13 amino acids long. Trimming took off 3 bases at V and 5 bases at J, with 11 bases between the two ends. Germline CDR1 KGHSH, CDR2 LQKENI.

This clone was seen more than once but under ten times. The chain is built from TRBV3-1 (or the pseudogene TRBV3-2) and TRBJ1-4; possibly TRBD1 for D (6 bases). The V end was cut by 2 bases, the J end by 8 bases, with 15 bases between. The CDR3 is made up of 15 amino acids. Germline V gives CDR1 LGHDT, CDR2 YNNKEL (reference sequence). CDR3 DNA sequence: TGTGCCAGCAGCCAACCCGCAGGGGTGGGAGAAAAACTGTTTTTT. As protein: CASSQPAGVGEKLFF.

The CDR3 loop reads CASSSFGGPSNQPQHF. The DNA of the CDR3 is TGTGCCAGCAGTTCCTTCGGGGGGCCCAGCAATCAGCCCCAGCATTTT. The chain links TRBV6-6 to TRBJ1-5, with D possibly being TRBD1 (6 bases). This CDR3 region has 16 residues. V gave up 4 bases and J gave up 1 base, with 14 bases separating them. Germline V gene data show CDR1 as MNHNY and CDR2 as SVGAGI (reference sequence).

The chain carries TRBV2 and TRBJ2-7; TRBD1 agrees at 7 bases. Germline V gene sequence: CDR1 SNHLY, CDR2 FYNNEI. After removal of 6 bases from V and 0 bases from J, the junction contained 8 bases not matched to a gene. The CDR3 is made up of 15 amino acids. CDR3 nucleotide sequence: TGTGCCAGCAGCCCCTTAGGGGGCATCTCCTACGAGCAGTACTTC. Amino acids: CASSPLGGISYEQYF.

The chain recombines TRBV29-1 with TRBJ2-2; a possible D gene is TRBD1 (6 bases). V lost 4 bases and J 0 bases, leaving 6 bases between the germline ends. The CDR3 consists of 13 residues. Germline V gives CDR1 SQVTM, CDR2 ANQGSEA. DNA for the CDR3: TGCAGCGTTGGGACAGCGAACACCGGGGAGCTGTTTTTT. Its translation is CSVGTANTGELFF.

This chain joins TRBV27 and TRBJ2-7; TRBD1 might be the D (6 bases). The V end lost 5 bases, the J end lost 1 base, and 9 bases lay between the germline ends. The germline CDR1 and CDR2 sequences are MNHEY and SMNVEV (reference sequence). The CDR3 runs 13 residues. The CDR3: CASSRQESYEQYF. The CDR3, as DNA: TGTGCCAGCAGTCGACAGGAATCCTACGAGCAGTACTTC.

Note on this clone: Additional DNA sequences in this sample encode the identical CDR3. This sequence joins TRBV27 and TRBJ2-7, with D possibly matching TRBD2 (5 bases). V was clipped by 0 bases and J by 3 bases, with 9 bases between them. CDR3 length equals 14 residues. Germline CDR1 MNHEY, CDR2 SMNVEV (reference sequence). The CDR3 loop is CASSLSGVGYEQYF. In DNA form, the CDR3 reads TGTGCCAGCAGTTTATCCGGGGTCGGCTACGAGCAGTACTTC.

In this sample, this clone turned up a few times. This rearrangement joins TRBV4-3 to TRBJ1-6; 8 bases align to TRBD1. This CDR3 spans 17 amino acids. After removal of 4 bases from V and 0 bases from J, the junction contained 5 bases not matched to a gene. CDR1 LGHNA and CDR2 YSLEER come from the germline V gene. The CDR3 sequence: CASSRGQGSSYNSPLHF. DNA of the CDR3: TGCGCCAGCAGCCGAGGACAGGGAAGCTCCTATAATTCACCCCTCCACTTT.

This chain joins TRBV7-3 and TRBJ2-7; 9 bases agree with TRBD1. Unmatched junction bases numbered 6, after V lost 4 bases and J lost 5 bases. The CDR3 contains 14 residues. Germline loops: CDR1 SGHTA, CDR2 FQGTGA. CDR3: CASSSTGGKDEQYF. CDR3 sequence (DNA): TGTGCCAGCAGCTCGACAGGGGGTAAGGACGAGCAGTACTTC. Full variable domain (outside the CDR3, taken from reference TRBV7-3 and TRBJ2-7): GAGVSQTPSNKVTEKGKYVELRCDPISGHTALYWYRQSLGQGPEFLIYFQGTGAADDSGLPNDRFFAVRPEGSVSTLKIQRTERGDSAVYLCASSSTGGKDEQYFGPGTRLTVT.

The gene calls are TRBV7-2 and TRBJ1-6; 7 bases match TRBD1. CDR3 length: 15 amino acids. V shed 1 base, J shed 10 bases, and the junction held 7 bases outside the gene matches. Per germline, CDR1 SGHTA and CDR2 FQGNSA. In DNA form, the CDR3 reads TGTGCCAGCAGCTTAGGACAGGGAAATAGCTCACCCCTCCACTTT. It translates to CASSLGQGNSSPLHF.

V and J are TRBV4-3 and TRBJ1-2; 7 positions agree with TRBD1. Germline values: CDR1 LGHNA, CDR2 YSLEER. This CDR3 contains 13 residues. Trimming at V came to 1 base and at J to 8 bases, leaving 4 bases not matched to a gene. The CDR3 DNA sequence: TGCGCCAGCAGCCAAGGACAGGGATGGGGCTACACCTTC. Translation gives CASSQGQGWGYTF.

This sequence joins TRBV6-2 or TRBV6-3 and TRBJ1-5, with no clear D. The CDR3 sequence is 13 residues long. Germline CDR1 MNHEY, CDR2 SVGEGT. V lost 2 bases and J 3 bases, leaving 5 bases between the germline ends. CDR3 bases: TGTGCCAGCAGTTACACCTACAATCAGCCCCAGCATTTT. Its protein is CASSYTYNQPQHF.

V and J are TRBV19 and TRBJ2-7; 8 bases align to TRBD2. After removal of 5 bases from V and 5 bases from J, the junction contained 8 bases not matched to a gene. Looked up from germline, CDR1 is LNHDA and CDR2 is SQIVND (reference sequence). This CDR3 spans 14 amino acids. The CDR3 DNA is TGTGCCAGTAGTCGTAGCGGGACGTTGGACGAGCAGTACTTC. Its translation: CASSRSGTLDEQYF. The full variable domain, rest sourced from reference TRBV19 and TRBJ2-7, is DGGITQSPKYLFRKEGQNVTLSCEQNLNHDAMYWYRQDPGQGLRLIYYSQIVNDFQKGDIAEGYSVSREKKESFPLTVTSAQKNPTAFYLCASSRSGTLDEQYFGPGTRLTVT.

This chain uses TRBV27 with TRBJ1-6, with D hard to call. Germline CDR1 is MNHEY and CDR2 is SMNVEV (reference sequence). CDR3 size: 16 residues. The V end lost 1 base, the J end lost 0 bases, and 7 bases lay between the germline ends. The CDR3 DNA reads TGTGCCAGCAGTTTATTCAAGAGCTCCTATAATTCACCCCTCCACTTT. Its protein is CASSLFKSSYNSPLHF.

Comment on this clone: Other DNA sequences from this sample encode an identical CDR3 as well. In nucleotides, the CDR3 is TGTGCCAGCAGACCTTCACGGGGTGAGGGCTACACCTTC. Translating gives CASRPSRGEGYTF. The rearrangement joins TRBV11-2 to TRBJ1-2; no firm D call. Per germline, CDR1 SGHAT and CDR2 FQNNGV. V lost 6 bases, J lost 8 bases, and 16 bases lay in between. CDR3 length equals 13 residues.

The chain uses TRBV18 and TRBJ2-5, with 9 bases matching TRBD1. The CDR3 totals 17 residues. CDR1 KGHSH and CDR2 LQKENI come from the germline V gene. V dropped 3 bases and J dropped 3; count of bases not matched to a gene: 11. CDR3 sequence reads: CASSPLGPGTGKETQYF. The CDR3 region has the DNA TGTGCCAGCTCACCCTTGGGTCCCGGGACAGGGAAAGAGACCCAGTACTTC.

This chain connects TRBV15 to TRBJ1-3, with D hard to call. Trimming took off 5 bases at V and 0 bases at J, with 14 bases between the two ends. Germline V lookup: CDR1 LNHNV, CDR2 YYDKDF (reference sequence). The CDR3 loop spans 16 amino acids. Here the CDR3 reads CATSAGFPFSGNTIYF. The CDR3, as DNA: TGTGCCACCAGCGCGGGGTTCCCTTTCTCTGGAAACACCATATATTTT.

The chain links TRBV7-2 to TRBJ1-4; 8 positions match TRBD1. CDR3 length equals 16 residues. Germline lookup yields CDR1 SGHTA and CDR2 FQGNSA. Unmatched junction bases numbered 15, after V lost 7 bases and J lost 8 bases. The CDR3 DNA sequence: TGTGCCAGCACTACGTATCCGGGACAGGTGGAAGAAAAACTGTTTTTT. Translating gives CASTTYPGQVEEKLFF.

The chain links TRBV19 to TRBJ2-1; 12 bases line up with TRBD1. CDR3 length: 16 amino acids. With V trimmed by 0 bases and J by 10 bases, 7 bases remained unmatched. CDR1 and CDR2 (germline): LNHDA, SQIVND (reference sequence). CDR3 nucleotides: TGTGCCAGTAGTATAGATCGGGGACAGGGGGCTGGAGAGCAGTTCTTC. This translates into CASSIDRGQGAGEQFF.

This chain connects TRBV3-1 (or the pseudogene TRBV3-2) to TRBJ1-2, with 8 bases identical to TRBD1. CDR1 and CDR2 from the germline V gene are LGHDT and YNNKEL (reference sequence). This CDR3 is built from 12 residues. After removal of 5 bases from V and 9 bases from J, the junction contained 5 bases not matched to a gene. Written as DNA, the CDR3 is TGTGCCAGCAGCGGACAGGGTGCAAGCTACACCTTC. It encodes CASSGQGASYTF.